These 14 T cell receptor beta chains came from one sample sequenced in a study of read filtering for tumor transcriptome and immune sequencing. From around 440 ng of RNA, a library with molecular barcoded alpha/delta and beta/gamma adaptors was made. MiXCR, applied by TCRdb to the reads, yields one record per CDR3 protein. The sample lists 25,000 to 35,000 distinct CDR3 sequences, roughly 18% occurring once. The sequenced material came from a population of CD138-negative cells sorted from bone marrow. The origin of the receptors is a donor at least 40 years old with multiple myeloma.

This clonotype was counted at least ten times. V is TRBV20-1 and J is TRBJ2-5; TRBD1 matches at 8 bases. V shed 6 bases and J 3 bases; nucleotides not matched to a gene: 6. Looked up from germline, CDR1 is DFQATT and CDR2 is SNEGSKA (reference sequence). CDR3 size: 13 residues. CDR3 amino acids: CSARDRNEETQYF. In nucleotides, the CDR3 is TGCAGTGCCCGGGACAGGAACGAAGAGACCCAGTACTTC.

Comment on this clonotype: One base separates it from a far larger clone, so it is likely a read error. V is TRBV5-1 and J is TRBJ2-4; perhaps D is TRBD1 or TRBD2 (5 bases each). This CDR3 has 13 residues. The germline V gene encodes CDR1 SGHRS and CDR2 YFSETQ. V lost 2 bases, J lost 15 bases, and 18 bases lay in between. The DNA for the CDR3 is TGCGCCAGCAGCTTTGGGGGATTGAGCGAGCGGTACTTC. Protein sequence: CASSFGGLSERYF.

The chain has TRBV12-3 or TRBV12-4 and TRBJ1-3; D perhaps matches TRBD1 (5 bases). The V and J ends lost 7 bases and 7 bases respectively, with 14 bases between them. The CDR3 spans 13 residues. CDR3 in DNA: TGTGCCAGCACCCGACAGAGCGTGAACACCATATATTTT. Its protein product is CASTRQSVNTIYF.

This clonotype was found many times. The gene calls are TRBV29-1 and TRBJ2-5; tentatively, D is TRBD1 or TRBD2 (5 bases each). V was cut by 5 bases and J by 5 bases, with 18 bases left in between. The CDR3 is 14 residues long. Germline V gene data show CDR1 as SQVTM and CDR2 as ANQGSEA. The CDR3 region is CSVSSGTPGETQYF. Written as DNA, the CDR3 is TGCAGCGTTTCCTCCGGGACGCCAGGGGAGACCCAGTACTTC.

J is TRBJ1-5 and V is TRBV20-1; tentative D call: TRBD1 (6 bases). CDR3 length: 16 residues. Germline lookup yields CDR1 DFQATT and CDR2 SNEGSKA (reference sequence). V lost 2 bases and J 5 bases, leaving 19 bases between the germline ends. CDR3 protein: CSARKGGGGTYQPQHF. The CDR3 DNA sequence: TGCAGTGCTAGAAAAGGGGGTGGGGGGACCTATCAGCCCCAGCATTTT.

At least ten counts were recorded for this clonotype. The V gene is TRBV11-2, the J gene TRBJ2-2; 7 bases match TRBD1. CDR3 length: 16 amino acids. Germline V CDR1 and CDR2: SGHAT, FQNNGV. Trimming removed 0 bases from V and 3 bases from J; junction bases left unmatched: 4. CDR3 nucleotides: TGTGCCAGCAGCTTAGAAGCAGGGGGTTACACCGGGGAGCTGTTTTTT. Its translation: CASSLEAGGYTGELFF.

This clonotype was seen repeatedly, ten times or more. This chain joins TRBV7-8 and TRBJ2-6; D perhaps matches TRBD2 (6 bases). Trimming cost V 5 bases and J 4 bases, with 21 bases left between them. Per germline, CDR1 SGHVS and CDR2 FQNEAQ. The CDR3 is 18 residues long. DNA of the CDR3: TGTGCCAGCAGCACCTGGGACGGCTTACGGGGGGGGGCCAACGTCCTGACTTTC. Residues: CASSTWDGLRGGANVLTF.

In this sample, this clonotype turned up many times. The chain is built from TRBV7-9 and TRBJ2-2; D could derive from TRBD1 or TRBD2 (5 bases each). Per the germline V gene, CDR1 is SEHNR and CDR2 is FQNEAQ (reference sequence). The V and J ends lost 3 bases and 5 bases respectively, with 10 bases between them. The CDR3 is 14 amino acids. The CDR3 sequence: CASSLRDETGELFF. In nucleotides, the CDR3 is TGTGCCAGCAGCTTGAGGGACGAAACCGGGGAGCTGTTTTTT. The full variable domain, completed using reference TRBV7-9 and TRBJ2-2, is DTGVSQNPRHKITKRGQNVTFRCDPISEHNRLYWYRQTLGQGPEFLTYFQNEAQLEKSRLLSDRFSAERPKGSFSTLEIQRTEQGDSAMYLCASSLRDETGELFFGEGSRLTVL.

This clonotype was seen many times. This chain uses TRBV28 with TRBJ2-4; D gene uncertain. V was trimmed by 10 bases and J by 6 bases, leaving 13 bases between them. The CDR3 sequence is 12 residues long. Germline lookup yields CDR1 MDHEN and CDR2 SYDVKM. CDR3 amino acids: CATQDSINIQYF. The CDR3 nucleotides read TGTGCCACCCAGGATTCCATAAACATTCAGTACTTC. Looking up the rest from reference TRBV28 and TRBJ2-4 gives the full variable domain: DVKVTQSSRYLVKRTGEKVFLECVQDMDHENMFWYRQDPGLGLRLIYFSYDVKMKEKGDIPEGYSVSREKKERFSLILESASTNQTSMYLCATQDSINIQYFGAGTRLSVL.

This clonotype was seen at least ten times. The chain employs TRBV6-5 and TRBJ2-3; D gene ambiguous. Germline assignment: CDR1 MNHEY and CDR2 SVGAGI. V lost 0 bases and J 6 bases, leaving 10 bases between the germline ends. The CDR3 covers 14 residues. The CDR3, as DNA: TGTGCCAGCAGTTACTCAACAACGGCGGATACGCAGTATTTT. Translation gives CASSYSTTADTQYF.

This clonotype was found many times. V usage is TRBV20-1 and J usage is TRBJ2-5, with D unresolved. This CDR3 spans 14 amino acids. The V gene's germline CDR1 is DFQATT and CDR2 SNEGSKA (reference sequence). Trimming left V 7 bases short and J 2 bases short, with 17 bases between. In DNA, the CDR3 is TGCAGTGGCCTGGGCGCGCCGGTTCAAGAGACCCAGTACTTC. Translation: CSGLGAPVQETQYF.

Ten or more counts support this clonotype. The rearrangement joins TRBV20-1 to TRBJ2-7; TRBD2 matches 11 bases. The V segment lost 6 bases and the J segment 2 bases; nucleotides outside the gene matches: 6. The CDR3 sequence is 14 residues long. Germline assignment: CDR1 DFQATT and CDR2 SNEGSKA (reference sequence). The chain's CDR3 is CSAASGGPTYEQYF. The CDR3 region has the DNA TGCAGTGCCGCTAGCGGGGGGCCCACCTACGAGCAGTACTTC.

In its sample, this clonotype was seen many times. This chain connects TRBV3-1 to TRBJ1-5; D unresolved. The CDR3 covers 16 residues. Germline loops: CDR1 LGHDT, CDR2 YNNKEL (reference sequence). Trimming removed 0 bases at V and 0 bases at J, with 9 bases between. For the CDR3, the DNA is TGTGCCAGCAGCCAAGATAATCGGTATAGCAATCAGCCCCAGCATTTT. This codes for CASSQDNRYSNQPQHF.

The chain couples TRBV30 to TRBJ1-5, with TRBD1 identical over 7 bases. CDR1 and CDR2 from the germline V gene are GTSNPN and SVGIG (reference sequence). J lost 2 bases, V lost 5 bases, and 15 bases had no gene match. CDR3 size: 17 residues. CDR3 region: CAWGLGTEREGNQPQHF. CDR3 bases: TGTGCCTGGGGACTTGGGACAGAAAGAGAGGGCAATCAGCCCCAGCATTTT.